What follows are 23 T cell receptor beta chains derived from one specimen sequenced in a study of shared clonotypes between healthy human individuals. Profiling relied on immunoSEQ multiplex PCR, and the TCRdb table lists in-frame clones only, not all of them. The data show around 480,000 clones, about 79% seen once. Sequencing was done on a sample of PBMCs. The receptors stem from a woman aged 40 to 50 in good health. Some clones in this sample may be carry-over from other donors' samples.

The J gene is TRBJ2-1, the V gene TRBV9, with D hard to call. The CDR3 sequence is 16 residues long. Trimming stripped 3 bases from V and 1 base from J, with 14 bases between. Germline CDR1 and CDR2: SGDLS and YYNGEE. CDR3 in DNA: TGTGCCAGCAGCGGCGACTGGCCCAGATCCTACAATGAGCAGTTCTTC. This gives the protein CASSGDWPRSYNEQFF.

This clone has ten or more counts. The chain combines TRBV11-2 with TRBJ2-6; D remains ambiguous. Germline values: CDR1 SGHAT, CDR2 FQNNGV. V shed 5 bases and J shed 9 bases, with 2 bases lying between them. CDR3 size: 10 residues. CDR3 nucleotide sequence: TGTGCCAGCAGCGTCAACGTCCTGACTTTC. Its translation: CASSVNVLTF.

This rearrangement joins TRBV2 to TRBJ2-1; TRBD2 matches 11 bases. There are 15 residues in the CDR3. The V and J ends lost 6 bases and 5 bases, in that order; junction bases with no gene match: 6. Germline V gene sequence: CDR1 SNHLY, CDR2 FYNNEI. CDR3 DNA sequence: TGTGCCAGCAGCCCAAGACTAGCGGGAAACAATGAGCAGTTCTTC. Residues: CASSPRLAGNNEQFF.

The chain carries TRBV7-2 and TRBJ1-1; 7 nucleotides agree with TRBD1. V dropped 4 bases and J dropped 10; count of bases not matched to a gene: 18. Germline V gives CDR1 SGHTA, CDR2 FQGNSA. The CDR3 extends over 16 amino acids. CDR3 in amino acids: CASSSISGGGLGGAFF. The CDR3 region has the DNA TGTGCCAGCAGCTCTATTTCAGGGGGGGGCTTAGGTGGAGCTTTCTTT. Drawing the rest from reference TRBV7-2 and TRBJ1-1, the complete variable domain is GAGVSQSPSNKVTEKGKDVELRCDPISGHTALYWYRQSLGQGLEFLIYFQGNSAPDKSGLPSDRFSAERTGGSVSTLTIQRTQQEDSAVYLCASSSISGGGLGGAFFGQGTRLTVV.

J is TRBJ1-1 and V is TRBV28, with TRBD1 as a possible D gene (6 bases). V shed 2 bases and J shed 5 bases, with 9 bases lying between them. The germline CDR1 and CDR2 sequences are MDHEN and SYDVKM. There are 13 residues in the CDR3. CDR3: CASSLIGGTEAFF. Written as DNA, the CDR3 is TGTGCCAGCAGTTTAATAGGGGGGACTGAAGCTTTCTTT.

This clone was detected a few times. The DNA of the CDR3 is TGTGCCAGCTCACCACCGGAGGGGTTTGGCTACACCTTC. It is translated as CASSPPEGFGYTF. The chain carries TRBV18 and TRBJ1-2, with D tentatively TRBD1 (5 bases). V dropped 0 bases and J dropped 7 bases, with 9 bases sitting between them. This CDR3 contains 13 residues. Germline V gene lookup returns CDR1 KGHSH and CDR2 LQKENI.

V and J are TRBV2 and TRBJ2-1, with 8 nucleotides matching TRBD2. CDR1 SNHLY and CDR2 FYNNEI come from the germline V gene. The CDR3 sequence is 13 residues long. The V segment lost 10 bases and the J segment 10 bases; nucleotides outside the gene matches: 12. Here the CDR3 reads CAMRGSGTTEQFF. CDR3 coding DNA: TGTGCCATGAGGGGTAGCGGGACAACGGAGCAGTTCTTC.

The chain couples TRBV5-1 to TRBJ2-5, with 7 bases lining up with TRBD2. J lost 1 base, V lost 3 bases, and 6 bases had no gene match. The CDR3 sequence is 15 residues long. The germline V gene encodes CDR1 SGHRS and CDR2 YFSETQ. The CDR3 DNA is TGCGCCAGCAGCTCGGGGGGACTCATCCAAGAGACCCAGTACTTC. The encoded protein is CASSSGGLIQETQYF.

V gene TRBV2 combines with J gene TRBJ2-5, with a possible D match to TRBD1 (6 bases). Germline V gene lookup returns CDR1 SNHLY and CDR2 FYNNEI. Trimming removed 7 bases from V and 5 bases from J, with 8 bases in between. The CDR3 is 11 residues long. This CDR3 is CASTQGETQYF. Here the CDR3 DNA reads TGTGCCAGCACCCAGGGGGAGACCCAGTACTTC.

Comments on this clone: This specimen includes other DNA sequences encoding the same CDR3. The chain is built from TRBV7-2 and TRBJ2-2; unclear D gene. The V end lost 1 base, the J end lost 6 bases, and 3 bases lay between the germline ends. The CDR3 spans 12 residues. Germline V gene lookup returns CDR1 SGHTA and CDR2 FQGNSA. The CDR3 nucleotides read TGTGCCAGCAGCTTAGGGCCCGGGGAGCTGTTTTTT. This gives the protein CASSLGPGELFF.

The V gene is TRBV28, the J gene TRBJ1-1, with D perhaps TRBD1 (5 bases). The CDR3 covers 15 residues. CDR1 is MDHEN, CDR2 SYDVKM, per germline. Trimming pared 7 bases from V and 0 bases from J, leaving 15 bases between. The CDR3 sequence: CASTPPLGVNTEAFF. Here the CDR3 DNA reads TGTGCCAGCACCCCCCCGCTGGGGGTGAACACTGAAGCTTTCTTT.

This clone was seen once. This rearrangement joins TRBV29-1 to TRBJ2-3; 12 nucleotides agree with TRBD1. There are 16 residues in the CDR3. After removal of 4 bases from V and 4 bases from J, the junction contained 9 bases not matched to a gene. The V gene's germline CDR1 is SQVTM and CDR2 ANQGSEA. The CDR3 is CSVVGTGGAVADTQYF. The CDR3 DNA follows: TGCAGCGTTGTGGGGACAGGGGGCGCGGTCGCAGATACGCAGTATTTT.

V usage is TRBV10-3 and J usage is TRBJ2-7; 8 bases align to TRBD2. V gave up 6 bases and J gave up 6 bases; unmatched junction bases: 7. The CDR3 is 13 residues long. Germline CDR1 and CDR2: ENHRY and SYGVKD. As DNA, the CDR3 is TGTGCCATCAGACCGGGACTAGACGGCGAGCAGTACTTC. Its translation: CAIRPGLDGEQYF.

The chain recombines TRBV7-9 with TRBJ2-3; D remains ambiguous. This CDR3 contains 14 residues. Trimming took 2 bases from V and 2 from J, leaving 8 bases between them. Per germline, CDR1 SEHNR and CDR2 FQNEAQ (reference sequence). The CDR3 coding sequence is TGTGCCAGCAGCTTATCCTCAACCACAGATACGCAGTATTTT. Translated: CASSLSSTTDTQYF.

The gene calls are TRBV15 and TRBJ2-1; D gene uncertain. Germline V lookup: CDR1 LNHNV, CDR2 YYDKDF (reference sequence). Trimming removed 0 bases at V and 8 bases at J, with 5 bases between. The CDR3 contains 12 residues. CDR3 protein: CATSRDWYEQFF. The CDR3, as DNA: TGTGCCACCAGCAGAGATTGGTATGAGCAGTTCTTC.

The chain carries TRBV4-2 and TRBJ2-1, with TRBD2 matching 11 bases. The CDR3 contains 15 residues. V dropped 4 bases and J dropped 8; count of bases not matched to a gene: 7. Germline CDR1 is LGHNA and CDR2 is YNFKEQ. This CDR3 reads CASSLVAGGVDEQFF. The DNA of the CDR3 is TGTGCCAGCAGCCTCGTAGCGGGAGGGGTGGATGAGCAGTTCTTC.

The J gene is TRBJ2-5, the V gene TRBV18; D is undetermined. Trimming removed 1 base at V and 3 bases at J, with 9 bases between. Germline-derived CDR1 and CDR2 are KGHSH and LQKENI. This CDR3 region has 14 residues. CDR3 protein: CASSPQSGEETQYF. DNA for the CDR3: TGTGCCAGCTCACCACAATCGGGTGAAGAGACCCAGTACTTC.

The chain is built from TRBV19 and TRBJ1-1, with no clear D. Trimming removed 3 bases at V and 1 base at J, with 9 bases between. The CDR3 consists of 14 residues. The germline V gene encodes CDR1 LNHDA and CDR2 SQIVND (reference sequence). CDR3 region: CASSIRLPNTEAFF. Written as DNA, the CDR3 is TGTGCCAGTAGTATTCGGTTACCGAACACTGAAGCTTTCTTT. The full variable domain, rest sourced from reference TRBV19 and TRBJ1-1, is DGGITQSPKYLFRKEGQNVTLSCEQNLNHDAMYWYRQDPGQGLRLIYYSQIVNDFQKGDIAEGYSVSREKKESFPLTVTSAQKNPTAFYLCASSIRLPNTEAFFGQGTRLTVV.

Concerning this clone itself: A far larger clone is a single base away, which makes a read error likely. The identical CDR3 is also encoded by other nucleotide sequences in the sample. The chain joins TRBV2 to TRBJ1-2, with D unclear. CDR3 length: 12 residues. With 9 bases removed from V and 7 bases from J, the gap between germline ends came to 15 bases. Germline V lookup: CDR1 SNHLY, CDR2 FYNNEI. The CDR3 spells CASIAVGGGYTF. The CDR3 DNA reads TGTGCCAGTATAGCGGTAGGAGGTGGCTACACCTTC.

The rearrangement joins TRBV6-5 to TRBJ2-7, with a weak D call TRBD2 (7 bases). Germline V gene data show CDR1 as MNHEY and CDR2 as SVGAGI. V was clipped by 10 bases and J by 4 bases, with 17 bases between them. The CDR3 runs 13 residues. This chain's CDR3 is CATRGADTYEQYF. In nucleotides, the CDR3 is TGTGCCACCCGGGGGGCCGACACTTACGAGCAGTACTTC.

This chain joins TRBV28 and TRBJ2-3; perhaps TRBD2 as D (6 bases). The CDR3 covers 12 residues. V dropped 8 bases and J dropped 6 bases, with 12 bases sitting between them. CDR1 and CDR2 (germline): MDHEN, SYDVKM. The CDR3 protein is CASRYGGDTQYF. The CDR3 DNA follows: TGTGCCAGCCGGTATGGAGGGGATACGCAGTATTTT.

This clone came up many times. The CDR3 reads CASSIQGGGGYTF. Here the CDR3 DNA reads TGTGCCAGTAGTATACAAGGGGGCGGCGGCTACACCTTC. V is TRBV19 and J is TRBJ1-2; 7 bases map to TRBD1. Germline V gene lookup returns CDR1 LNHDA and CDR2 SQIVND (reference sequence). V shed 2 bases and J 8 bases; nucleotides not matched to a gene: 5. This CDR3 region has 13 residues.

This chain links TRBV9 with TRBJ2-2; 9 nucleotides align to TRBD2. This CDR3 is 16 amino acids long. Germline CDR1 SGDLS, CDR2 YYNGEE. J gave up 6 bases and V 1 base, and 7 bases lay outside the gene matches. CDR3 loop: CASSVSLAGKAGELFF. CDR3 nucleotides: TGTGCCAGCAGCGTAAGCCTAGCGGGAAAAGCCGGGGAGCTGTTTTTT.